The 20 T cell receptor beta chains below were found in one sample sequenced in a study of blood T cells in healthy people across ages. It was with a sample-barcoded 5' primer and a J-beta primer mix that a second PCR of roughly 7 to 12 cycles was run. From the 5' RACE reads, TCRdb called clonotypes with MiXCR, one entry per CDR3 protein. The sample has 1.4 million to 1.5 million distinct CDR3 sequences, roughly 40% seen once; the top ten hold roughly 8.2%. Sequenced input: blood. The receptors derive from a woman aged 18-35 years in good health.

This clonotype showed up just a few times. This chain links TRBV3-1 with TRBJ1-2; unclear D gene. Trimming took off 1 base at V and 7 bases at J, with 16 bases between the two ends. The V gene's germline CDR1 is LGHDT and CDR2 YNNKEL (reference sequence). CDR3 size: 15 residues. CDR3 DNA sequence: TGTGCCAGCAGCCAAGGAGAGAGGCGCGCGGGTGGCTACACCTTC. Its translation is CASSQGERRAGGYTF. The full variable domain, completed using reference TRBV3-1 and TRBJ1-2, is DTAVSQTPKYLVTQMGNDKSIKCEQNLGHDTMYWYKQDSKKFLKIMFSYNNKELIINETVPNRFSPKSPDKAHLNLHINSLELGDSAVYFCASSQGERRAGGYTFGSGTRLTVV.

Concerning this clonotype: A clone one base away is much larger, so this may be a read error. V and J are TRBV29-1 and TRBJ2-3; D gene uncertain. CDR3 length: 13 amino acids. The germline CDR1 and CDR2 sequences are SQVTM and ANQGSEA. CDR3 sequence: CSVAGLQTDTQSF. CDR3 DNA sequence: TGCAGCGTTGCTGGGCTCCAGACCGATACGCAGTCTTTT.

The chain combines TRBV12-3 or TRBV12-4 with TRBJ2-1; D possibly matches TRBD1 or TRBD2 (5 bases each). The CDR3 covers 15 residues. Trimming removed 5 bases from V and 3 bases from J, with 14 bases in between. For the CDR3, the DNA is TGTGCCAGCAGTGACTCGGGACGGAACTACAATGAGCAGTTCTTC. Amino acids: CASSDSGRNYNEQFF.

This clonotype appeared a few times. This rearrangement joins TRBV14 to TRBJ2-7; D is ambiguous. Trimming cost V 3 bases and J 7 bases, with 22 bases left between them. Germline V lookup: CDR1 SGHDN, CDR2 FVKESK. This CDR3 has 16 residues. The CDR3 sequence: CASSHPTPSSYNEQYF. The CDR3 DNA reads TGTGCCAGCAGCCATCCTACGCCAAGCTCCTACAATGAGCAGTACTTC.

This clonotype was recorded a few times. The V and J genes are TRBV10-3 and TRBJ1-6; D possibly corresponds to TRBD1 (5 bases). The CDR3 totals 15 residues. Trimming shortened V by 4 bases and J by 2 bases, and 9 bases separated the two germline ends. Per the germline V gene, CDR1 is ENHRY and CDR2 is SYGVKD. This chain's CDR3 is CAISATDPYNSPLHF. The CDR3 nucleotides are TGTGCCATCAGTGCGACAGACCCCTATAATTCACCCCTCCACTTT.

About this clonotype: At one end, the junction sequence differs from germline, possibly due to a read error. This rearrangement joins TRBV6-5 to TRBJ1-6; TRBD1 might be the D (5 bases). Germline V CDR1 and CDR2: MNHEY, SVGAGI. The CDR3 consists of 14 residues. The CDR3 loop reads CTSSAGESTSPLHF. As DNA, the CDR3 is TGTACCAGCAGTGCGGGGGAAAGCACTTCACCCCTCCACTTT.

This chain links TRBV27 with TRBJ2-5; D not resolved. Trimming removed 4 bases at V and 5 bases at J, with 8 bases between. Germline V gives CDR1 MNHEY, CDR2 SMNVEV (reference sequence). CDR3 length equals 12 residues. The CDR3 DNA sequence: TGTGCCAGCAGTTATGATGGGGAGACCCAGTACTTC. The encoded protein is CASSYDGETQYF.

V usage is TRBV9 and J usage is TRBJ2-3; 7 positions agree with TRBD2. There are 14 residues in the CDR3. The junction had 2 bases not matched to a gene; V was cut back by 0 bases and J by 4 bases. CDR1 and CDR2 from the germline V gene are SGDLS and YYNGEE. This CDR3 is CASSVERGADTQYF. CDR3 DNA sequence: TGTGCCAGCAGCGTAGAACGGGGGGCAGATACGCAGTATTTT.

V and J are TRBV6-5 and TRBJ2-7; D is unclear. Germline V gene lookup returns CDR1 MNHEY and CDR2 SVGAGI. V was trimmed by 2 bases and J by 0 bases, leaving 11 bases between them. There are 15 residues in the CDR3. The chain's CDR3 is CASSYGILSSYEQYF. The CDR3 DNA reads TGTGCCAGCAGTTACGGGATACTTAGCTCCTACGAGCAGTACTTC.

The table lists this clonotype with a few counts. The chain combines TRBV12-3 or TRBV12-4 with TRBJ1-5; TRBD1 agrees at 8 bases. The CDR3 has 15 residues. V was clipped by 5 bases and J by 10 bases; unmatched bases: 13. CDR3 region: CASSPGQGLPRPQHF. The CDR3 bases are TGTGCCAGCAGTCCTGGACAGGGCCTGCCTCGCCCCCAGCATTTT.

V and J are TRBV14 and TRBJ2-1; D is possibly TRBD1 (6 bases). Germline assignment: CDR1 SGHDN and CDR2 FVKESK. CDR3 size: 13 residues. V gave up 3 bases and J gave up 10 bases, with 13 bases separating them. CDR3 region: CASSHGAGDEQFF. The CDR3 bases are TGTGCCAGCAGCCACGGTGCAGGGGACGAGCAGTTCTTC.

This clonotype was observed a few times. The chain is built from TRBV4-1 and TRBJ2-7, with D perhaps matching TRBD1 (6 bases). The length of the CDR3 is 15 residues. Germline V gene lookup returns CDR1 MGHRA and CDR2 YSYEKL. V dropped 1 base and J dropped 3 bases, with 13 bases sitting between them. In DNA form, the CDR3 reads TGCGCCAGCAGCCAAGCTGGGGGCGTCTTCTACGAGCAGTACTTC. It codes for CASSQAGGVFYEQYF.

This chain connects TRBV20-1 to TRBJ2-6; 10 bases agree with TRBD1. CDR3 length: 17 residues. The junction had 8 bases not matched to a gene; V was cut back by 3 bases and J by 3 bases. CDR1 and CDR2 (germline): DFQATT, SNEGSKA (reference sequence). The CDR3 region is CSARKAGTGVGANVLTF. CDR3 coding DNA: TGCAGTGCTAGGAAGGCCGGGACAGGGGTTGGGGCCAACGTCCTGACTTTC.

This clonotype showed up just a few times. The chain is built from TRBV7-2 and TRBJ1-2; D remains unclear. The CDR3 has 12 residues. The V end was cut by 4 bases, the J end by 7 bases, with 10 bases between. The V gene's germline CDR1 is SGHTA and CDR2 FQGNSA. CDR3 loop: CASSSEWRGYTF. The CDR3 DNA reads TGTGCCAGCAGCTCCGAATGGCGTGGCTACACCTTC. Combining the CDR3 with reference TRBV7-2 and TRBJ1-2 gives the whole variable domain GAGVSQSPSNKVTEKGKDVELRCDPISGHTALYWYRQSLGQGLEFLIYFQGNSAPDKSGLPSDRFSAERTGGSVSTLTIQRTQQEDSAVYLCASSSEWRGYTFGSGTRLTVV.

This clonotype was seen only a few times. The rearrangement links TRBV5-1 to TRBJ2-3, with TRBD1 matching 8 bases. Germline-derived CDR1 and CDR2 are SGHRS and YFSETQ. V trimming: 4 bases; J trimming: 5 bases; junction bases outside the gene matches: 12. CDR3 length: 16 residues. CDR3 DNA sequence: TGCGCCAGCAGCCCCCCCAGGGGGCTTTCGGGAGATACGCAGTATTTT. This translates into CASSPPRGLSGDTQYF.

The chain links TRBV12-3 or TRBV12-4 to TRBJ2-5; the D gene is possibly TRBD2 (5 bases). The end of the DNA fits TRBJ2-7 better, so the J call may be wrong. The CDR3 spans 15 residues. The chain's CDR3 is CASMGFGRESYEQYF. The CDR3 DNA is TGTGCCAGCATGGGTTTCGGAAGGGAGAGCTACGAGCAGTACTTC.

V gene TRBV6-1 combines with J gene TRBJ2-2, with 13 bases aligning to TRBD2. Germline V gene lookup returns CDR1 MNHNS and CDR2 SASEGT. The V and J ends lost 6 bases and 0 bases, in that order; junction bases with no gene match: 7. The CDR3 is 18 amino acids. The CDR3, as DNA: TGTGCCAGCAGACGATCGACTAGCGGGGGGACGAACACCGGGGAGCTGTTTTTT. Translated, it gives CASRRSTSGGTNTGELFF.

The rearrangement links TRBV9 to TRBJ2-1; 7 positions agree with TRBD2. The CDR3 has 14 residues. Germline V gives CDR1 SGDLS, CDR2 YYNGEE. V was pared by 9 bases and J by 3 bases, with 9 bases of the junction left unmatched. The CDR3 coding sequence is TGTGCCATGGGGGAGGGGCTGAACTACAATGAGCAGTTCTTC. Its protein is CAMGEGLNYNEQFF. The full variable domain, rest sourced from reference TRBV9 and TRBJ2-1, is DSGVTQTPKHLITATGQRVTLRCSPRSGDLSVYWYQQSLDQGLQFLIQYYNGEERAKGNILERFSAQQFPDLHSELNLSSLELGDSALYFCAMGEGLNYNEQFFGPGTRLTVL.

The chain combines TRBV4-2 with TRBJ2-1; D is unresolved. Germline V gives CDR1 LGHNA, CDR2 YNFKEQ. This CDR3 has 13 amino acids. The V end lost 3 bases, the J end lost 10 bases, and 13 bases lay between the germline ends. The CDR3 sequence: CASSQALTYEQFF. The CDR3 region has the DNA TGTGCCAGCAGCCAGGCACTGACCTACGAGCAGTTCTTC.

This clonotype appeared a few times. V gene TRBV10-3 combines with J gene TRBJ2-3; 8 nucleotides match TRBD1. The CDR3 contains 16 residues. Per germline, CDR1 ENHRY and CDR2 SYGVKD. The V gene end was trimmed by 5 bases and the J gene end by 3 bases; junction bases not matched to a gene: 10. CDR3 in amino acids: CAISTGQGGLTDTQYF. The CDR3, as DNA: TGTGCCATCAGTACCGGACAGGGAGGTTTGACAGATACGCAGTATTTT.